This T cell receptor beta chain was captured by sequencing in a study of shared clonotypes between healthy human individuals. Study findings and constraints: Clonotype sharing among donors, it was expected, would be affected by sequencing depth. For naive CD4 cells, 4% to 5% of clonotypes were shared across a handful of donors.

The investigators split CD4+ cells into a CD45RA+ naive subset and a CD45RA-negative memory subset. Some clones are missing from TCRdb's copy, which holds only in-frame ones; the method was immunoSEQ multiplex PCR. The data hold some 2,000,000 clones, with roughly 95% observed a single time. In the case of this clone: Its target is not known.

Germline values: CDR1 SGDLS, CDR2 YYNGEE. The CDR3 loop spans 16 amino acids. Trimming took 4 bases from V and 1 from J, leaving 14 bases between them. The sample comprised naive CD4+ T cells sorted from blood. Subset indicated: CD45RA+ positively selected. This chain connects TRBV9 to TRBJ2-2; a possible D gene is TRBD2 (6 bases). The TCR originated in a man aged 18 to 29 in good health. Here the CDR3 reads CASSPRGSGNTGELFF. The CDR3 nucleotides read TGTGCCAGCAGCCCCCGGGGTAGCGGGAACACCGGGGAGCTGTTTTTT.